The present T cell receptor (beta chain) was sequenced within a study of T cells in localized non-small cell lung cancer. Study observations and caveats: Appearances in adjacent lung were noted for a median 57 of the top 100 tumor clones. One tumor region alone was sequenced, and heterogeneity therefore remains possible. Maximal T cell clonality occurred in uninvolved adjacent lung, with tumor ranking below it. Overall survival was longer when the density of T cells in the blood was higher.

In the case of this clone: No antigen is known for it.

Produced via immunoSEQ multiplex PCR; TCRdb's table is partial and in-frame only. Of more than 50,000 clones in the sample, roughly four fifths were seen once. CDR3 size: 14 residues. The germline V gene has CDR1 KGHSH and CDR2 LQKENI. Trimming removed 3 bases from V and 0 bases from J, with 9 bases in between. The material was peripheral blood, obtained before any cancer treatment. J is TRBJ2-7 and V is TRBV18; D tentatively reads TRBD1 or TRBD2 (5 bases each). The TCR originated in a female donor older than 55 with stage II squamous cell lung carcinoma. The CDR3 loop is CASSPWGPSYEQYF. The CDR3 nucleotides are TGTGCCAGCTCACCGTGGGGACCCTCCTACGAGCAGTACTTC.